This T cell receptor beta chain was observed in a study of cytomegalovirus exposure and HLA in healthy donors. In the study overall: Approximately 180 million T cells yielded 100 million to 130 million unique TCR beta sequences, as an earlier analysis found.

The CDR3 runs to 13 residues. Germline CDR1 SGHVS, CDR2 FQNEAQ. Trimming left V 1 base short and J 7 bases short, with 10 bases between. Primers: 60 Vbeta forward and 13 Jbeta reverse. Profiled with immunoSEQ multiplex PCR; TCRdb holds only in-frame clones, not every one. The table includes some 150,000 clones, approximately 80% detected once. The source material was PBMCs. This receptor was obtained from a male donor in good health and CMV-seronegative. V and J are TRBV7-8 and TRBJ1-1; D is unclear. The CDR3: CASSLVRQLEAFF. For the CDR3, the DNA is TGTGCCAGCAGCTTAGTCAGGCAACTTGAAGCTTTCTTT. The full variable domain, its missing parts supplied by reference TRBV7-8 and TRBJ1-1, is GAGVSQSPRYKVAKRGQDVALRCDPISGHVSLFWYQQALGQGPEFLTYFQNEAQLDKSGLPSDRFFAERPEGSVSTLKIQRTQQEDSAVYLCASSLVRQLEAFFGQGTRLTVV.